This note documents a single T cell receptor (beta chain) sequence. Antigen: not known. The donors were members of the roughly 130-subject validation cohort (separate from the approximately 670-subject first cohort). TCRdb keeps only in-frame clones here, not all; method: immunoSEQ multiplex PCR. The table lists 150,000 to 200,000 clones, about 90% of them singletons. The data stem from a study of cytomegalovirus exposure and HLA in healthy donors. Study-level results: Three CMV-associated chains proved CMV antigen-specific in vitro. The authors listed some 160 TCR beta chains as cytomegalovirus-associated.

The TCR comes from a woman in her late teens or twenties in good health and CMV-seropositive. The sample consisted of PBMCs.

CDR3 residues: CASSVDGSDTQYF. CDR3 nucleotides: TGTGCCAGCAGCGTAGATGGGAGTGATACGCAGTATTTT. The gene calls are TRBV9 and TRBJ2-3; TRBD2 might be the D (5 bases). Trimming removed 0 bases at V and 6 bases at J, with 8 bases between. From germline, CDR1 is SGDLS and CDR2 YYNGEE. The CDR3 length is 13 residues.